A selection of T cell receptor beta chains follows, all from one sample in a study of vaccination and CD4 T cells after COVID-19. In TCRdb, the PCR reads were re-called with MiXCR into one record per CDR3 protein. The table has some 9,100 distinct CDR3 sequences, over 30% seen once. Their antigens are not known. The sample was CD4+ T cells from blood, cultured in vitro. These receptors were obtained from a human donor in good health. Each CDR3 is given with its conserved first and last residue. The D gene is left open where the match is weak. Rows may omit the clone size; those that give it use once, few, many or a size class.

d_call	clone_size	j_call	v_call	cdr3_aa	cdr3_nt
TRBD2	few	TRBJ2-1	TRBV5-5	CASSLLHLPGTSGNNEQFF	TGTGCCAGCAGCTTGCTCCATCTCCCGGGTACTAGCGGGAACAATGAGCAGTTCTTC
NA	few	TRBJ1-1	TRBV7-8	CASSFDGLNTEAFF	TGTGCCAGCAGCTTTGACGGACTGAACACTGAAGCTTTCTTT
NA	few	TRBJ1-1	TRBV11-2	CASSFGEGTEAFF	TGTGCCAGCAGCTTTGGGGAGGGCACTGAAGCTTTCTTT
NA	NA	TRBJ1-2	TRBV19	CASSVRDYGYTF	TGTGCCAGTAGTGTCCGGGACTATGGCTACACCTTC
NA	NA	TRBJ2-5	TRBV4-3	CASSQEWRRREETQYF	TGCGCCAGCAGCCAAGAATGGCGCAGGAGAGAAGAGACCCAGTACTTC
NA	NA	TRBJ1-6	TRBV3-1	CASSPTGSGDSPLHF	TGTGCCAGCAGCCCGACCGGATCGGGAGATTCACCCCTCCACTTT
TRBD2	few	TRBJ2-2	TRBV6-1	CASSRTREATGELFF	TGTGCCAGCAGCCGTACACGGGAGGCGACCGGGGAGCTGTTTTTT
TRBD1	NA	TRBJ1-1	TRBV20-1	CSARDNRGGTEAFF	TGCAGTGCTAGAGATAACAGGGGGGGCACTGAAGCTTTCTTT
NA	NA	TRBJ2-3	TRBV7-3	CASSLTSERRQYF	TGTGCCAGCAGCTTAACGTCGGAGCGAAGGCAGTATTTT
TRBD1	NA	TRBJ2-7	TRBV19	CASSRSGTGVYEQYF	TGTGCCAGTAGTAGATCCGGGACAGGGGTCTACGAGCAGTACTTC
NA	few	TRBJ2-3	TRBV6-1	CASSRDWSTDTQYF	TGTGCCAGCAGTCGGGACTGGAGCACAGATACGCAGTATTTT
NA	NA	TRBJ1-1	TRBV5-4	CASSFDREAFF	TGTGCCAGCAGCTTCGACCGTGAAGCTTTCTTT
TRBD2	NA	TRBJ2-5	TRBV5-4	CASSLNREVEKTQYF	TGTGCCAGCAGCTTGAACCGGGAGGTCGAGAAGACCCAGTACTTC
NA	NA	TRBJ2-2	TRBV20-1	CSARDGRSTGELFF	TGCAGTGCTAGAGATGGCAGGTCTACCGGGGAGCTGTTTTTT
TRBD2	NA	TRBJ2-3	TRBV27	CASSLSTGLVTQYF	TGTGCCAGCAGTTTATCCACGGGACTAGTAACGCAGTATTTT